This TCR beta chain came from a study of blood T cells in healthy people across ages. Sample-barcoded 5' priming and a J-beta primer mix drove a second PCR of about 7 to 12 cycles. TCRdb called the 5' RACE reads again in MiXCR, with one record for every CDR3 protein. The table shows a few hundred thousand distinct CDR3 sequences, with about 52% occurring only once. This clonotype turned up a few times. Between the trimmed V and J ends, which lost 4 bases and 6 bases, there was a span of 14 bases. The CDR3 runs to 13 residues. Germline V CDR1 and CDR2: SGHNT, YYREEE (reference sequence). This chain joins TRBV5-4 and TRBJ2-7; D unresolved. This receptor was obtained from a man between 60 and 75 years old in good health. Sequenced: blood. The CDR3 sequence is CASSVAPLFEQYF. CDR3 coding DNA: TGTGCCAGCAGCGTCGCGCCCCTGTTCGAGCAGTACTTC.